This TCR beta chain appears in the sequencing data of a study of tumor-infiltrating lymphocytes in primary liver carcinoma. Study background: Surgeons treated the primary liver carcinoma of the patients by surgical resection. Tumor stage was T1-T3 N0M0, and tumor size was roughly 4 to 11 cm across.

Starting material of approximately 500 ng total RNA yielded TCR beta cDNA via a constant-region primer. It was through three nested multiplex PCR rounds of slightly modified ARM-PCR that TCR beta libraries arose. The two initial PCR rounds, approximately 10 cycles each, used TRBV1-TRBV30 forward and C-beta reverse primers. TCRdb ran MiXCR on the multiplex PCR reads and lists one entry per CDR3 protein. The sample includes some 180,000 distinct CDR3 sequences, approximately 60% of them seen just once. Study results and caveats: Tumor region pairs showed greater overlap than either tumor-adjacent or tumor-blood pairs did. The top-250-clone fraction was significantly higher in tumors than in blood (p = 0.039).

CDR1 and CDR2 from the germline V gene are MNHNS and SASEGT. The trim removed 4 bases at V and 4 bases at J, leaving 4 bases unmatched. The CDR3 length is 15 residues. Turning to this clonotype: Its antigen remains unidentified.

The researchers obtained blood RNA from unsorted whole blood and also extracted germline DNA. Sequenced: peripheral blood. The receptor's source is a middle-aged man with primary liver carcinoma and hepatitis B virus infection. The chain is built from TRBV6-1 and TRBJ2-1, with TRBD2 matching over 10 bases. The CDR3 DNA reads as TGTGCCAGCAGTGGGGGACTAGCGAATTACAATGAGCAGTTCTTC. It encodes CASSGGLANYNEQFF.